One sample yielded the 15 T cell receptor beta chains listed below, sequenced in a study of blood T cell dynamics during melanoma immunotherapy. Stated time point: pre-treatment baseline. Assay used: immunoSEQ multiplex PCR; TCRdb lists only in-frame clones, some missing. This table has some 9,900 clones, 88% appearing once. Sequencing was performed on blood, taken from a patient treated with checkpoint blockade. These receptors originate from a human donor with melanoma.

V is TRBV14 and J is TRBJ2-7; D is undetermined. The length of the CDR3 is 11 residues. From germline, CDR1 is SGHDN and CDR2 FVKESK. V was pared by 2 bases and J by 4 bases, with 3 bases between. CDR3 amino acids: CASSQSYEQYV. The CDR3 DNA reads TGTGCCAGCAGCCAAAGTTACGAGCAGTACGTC.

The J gene is TRBJ1-3, the V gene TRBV5-8; D might be TRBD1 (5 bases). CDR1 SGHTS and CDR2 YDEGEE come from the germline V gene. This CDR3 contains 15 residues. The V and J ends lost 4 bases and 4 bases respectively, with 15 bases between them. Written as DNA, the CDR3 is TGTGCCAGCAGCACTACCGGGGCTTCAGGAAACACCATATATTTT. Translating it yields CASSTTGASGNTIYF.

V is TRBV7-6 and J is TRBJ2-1, with 8 positions matching TRBD2. CDR1 and CDR2 from the germline V gene are SGHVS and FNYEAQ. The CDR3 totals 15 residues. V dropped 6 bases and J dropped 0; count of bases not matched to a gene: 4. DNA of the CDR3: TGTGCCAGCAGTTACGGGACTAGCTCCTACAATGAGCAGTTCTTC. Translating gives CASSYGTSSYNEQFF.

The rearrangement uses TRBV7-9 and TRBJ1-5, with a tentative D call TRBD1 (6 bases). With 5 bases removed from V and 5 bases from J, the gap between germline ends came to 13 bases. This CDR3 region has 14 residues. CDR1 is SEHNR and CDR2 is FQNEAQ in the germline V gene (reference sequence). CDR3 coding DNA: TGTGCCAGCAGCCCAACAGGGATCCATCAGCCCCAGCATTTT. It specifies CASSPTGIHQPQHF.

The rearrangement links TRBV19 to TRBJ2-1; 9 bases are a match to TRBD1. The CDR3 spans 15 residues. Germline CDR1 LNHDA, CDR2 SQIVND (reference sequence). V shed 7 bases and J 3 bases; nucleotides not matched to a gene: 7. CDR3 residues: CASTGDREDYNEQFF. As DNA, the CDR3 is TGTGCCAGTACCGGGGACAGGGAGGACTACAATGAGCAGTTCTTC.

The V call is TRBV7-2, the J call TRBJ1-3; D is perhaps TRBD1 (5 bases). V dropped 4 bases and J dropped 4 bases, with 11 bases sitting between them. Germline lookup yields CDR1 SGHTA and CDR2 FQGNSA. The CDR3 is made up of 14 amino acids. CDR3 in DNA: TGTGCCAGCAGCTCCGACAGCAAGGGAAACACCATATATTTT. As protein: CASSSDSKGNTIYF.

This clone was detected only a few times. This chain uses TRBV5-1 with TRBJ1-3; TRBD1 might be the D (5 bases). CDR1 is SGHRS and CDR2 is YFSETQ in the germline V gene. The CDR3 has 15 residues. V lost 2 bases and J 7 bases, leaving 16 bases between the germline ends. The CDR3 loop reads CASSFQGAKGNTIYF. In nucleotides, the CDR3 is TGCGCCAGCAGCTTTCAAGGGGCAAAAGGGAACACCATATATTTT.

The chain carries TRBV2 and TRBJ2-2, with D unclear. Germline loops: CDR1 SNHLY, CDR2 FYNNEI. The CDR3 consists of 14 residues. The V end lost 7 bases, the J end lost 6 bases, and 15 bases lay between the germline ends. CDR3 sequence: CASTGAISSGELFF. The DNA of the CDR3 is TGTGCCAGCACTGGAGCTATTTCCTCCGGGGAGCTGTTTTTT.

The chain recombines TRBV29-1 with TRBJ1-2, with D uncertain. This CDR3 contains 10 residues. V lost 3 bases to trimming and J lost 6 bases, with 5 bases between them. Germline CDR1 SQVTM, CDR2 ANQGSEA. CDR3 coding DNA: TGCAGCGTTGATCGGGATGGCTACACCTTC. It codes for CSVDRDGYTF.

J is TRBJ2-5 and V is TRBV5-5, with D possibly TRBD2 on 5 matching bases. Germline V CDR1 and CDR2: SGHKS, YYEKEE (reference sequence). The CDR3 consists of 16 residues. With 4 bases removed from V and 5 bases from J, the gap between germline ends came to 21 bases. The CDR3 DNA is TGTGCCAGCAGCCCGAAGGGAAGCGCGGGTGTTGAGACCCAGTACTTC. This encodes CASSPKGSAGVETQYF.

V is TRBV9 and J is TRBJ2-4; unclear D gene. The ends were cut back, 3 bases at V and 8 bases at J, with 15 bases in the middle. The CDR3 contains 14 residues. Germline values: CDR1 SGDLS, CDR2 YYNGEE. The CDR3 nucleotides read TGTGCCAGCAGCGCCAGGCCGGGTGTAGACATTCAGTACTTC. The encoded protein is CASSARPGVDIQYF.

CDR3 residues: CASRLGRPNYGYTF. The CDR3 region has the DNA TGTGCCAGCAGGTTGGGACGGCCCAACTATGGCTACACCTTC. The chain carries TRBV2 and TRBJ1-2; a possible D gene is TRBD1 (5 bases). Germline values: CDR1 SNHLY, CDR2 FYNNEI. The CDR3 sequence is 14 residues long. Deletions cut 6 bases from V and 2 bases from J, with 13 bases between.

The chain joins TRBV7-9 to TRBJ2-1; 7 bases match TRBD2. Unmatched junction bases numbered 8, after V lost 6 bases and J lost 3 bases. The CDR3 is made up of 15 amino acids. Germline V gene data show CDR1 as SEHNR and CDR2 as FQNEAQ (reference sequence). The CDR3 region is CASSNIQRDYNEQFF. The CDR3 DNA reads as TGTGCCAGCAGTAATATCCAGCGGGACTACAATGAGCAGTTCTTC.

The J gene is TRBJ2-1, the V gene TRBV20-1; no clear D gene. The germline CDR1 and CDR2 sequences are DFQATT and SNEGSKA (reference sequence). Trimming shortened V by 6 bases and J by 4 bases, and 7 bases separated the two germline ends. This CDR3 has 11 residues. In DNA form, the CDR3 reads TGCAGTGCCGACGATTACAATGAGCAGTTCTTC. This translates into CSADDYNEQFF.

The rearrangement links TRBV27 to TRBJ1-5; D perhaps matches TRBD1 (5 bases). This CDR3 has 16 amino acids. Germline V gene lookup returns CDR1 MNHEY and CDR2 SMNVEV (reference sequence). Deletions cut 4 bases from V and 5 bases from J, with 18 bases between. The CDR3 coding sequence is TGTGCCAGCAGTTCCCTGGGGGAGGGGCCCCATCAGCCCCAGCATTTT. Its protein is CASSSLGEGPHQPQHF.